This T cell receptor beta chain was recorded in a study of T cell responses to AZD1222 COVID-19 vaccine. Overall study findings and caveats: Repertoire samples came only from after the peak T cell response.

As concerns this clone: Its antigen is as yet unknown.

The assay was immunoSEQ multiplex PCR, and TCRdb's table has in-frame clones only and misses some. Of approximately 110,000 clones in the sample, approximately 88% were seen once. The sequencing used peripheral blood, collected on day 0 of AZD1222 vaccination. The sequence was obtained from an adult in good health.

CDR3 sequence (DNA): TGTGCCAGCAGTACGGGTCGAGGGACCTACGAGCAGTACTTC. Protein sequence: CASSTGRGTYEQYF. The rearrangement uses TRBV28 and TRBJ2-7; a weak D match, TRBD2 (5 bases). From germline, CDR1 is MDHEN and CDR2 SYDVKM. The length of the CDR3 is 14 residues. Trimming shortened V by 5 bases and J by 2 bases, and 13 bases separated the two germline ends.